The sequence of this T cell receptor beta chain was determined in a study of blood T cell repertoires in COVID-19. Overall study context: PBMCs, B-cell-depleted T cells, or T cells were the source of the cDNA or gDNA that made up the material.

CDR1 is SGDLS, CDR2 YYNGEE, per germline. Trimming removed 0 bases from V and 4 bases from J; junction bases left unmatched: 6. The CDR3 covers 15 residues. Measured with immunoSEQ multiplex PCR; TCRdb has only the in-frame clones, and not every one. This sample has 200,000 or so clones; approximately 90% occur once, and the top ten carry about 3%. This sequence was found in a young woman in a cohort exposed to, infected with or recovered from COVID-19 (not recorded which). The chain recombines TRBV9 with TRBJ2-7; TRBD2 agrees at 8 bases. The sequenced material came from PBMCs or T cells enriched from blood (not recorded which). CDR3 in amino acids: CASSVGSGTQYEQYF. The CDR3 DNA sequence: TGTGCCAGCAGCGTAGGTAGCGGGACCCAATACGAGCAGTACTTC.